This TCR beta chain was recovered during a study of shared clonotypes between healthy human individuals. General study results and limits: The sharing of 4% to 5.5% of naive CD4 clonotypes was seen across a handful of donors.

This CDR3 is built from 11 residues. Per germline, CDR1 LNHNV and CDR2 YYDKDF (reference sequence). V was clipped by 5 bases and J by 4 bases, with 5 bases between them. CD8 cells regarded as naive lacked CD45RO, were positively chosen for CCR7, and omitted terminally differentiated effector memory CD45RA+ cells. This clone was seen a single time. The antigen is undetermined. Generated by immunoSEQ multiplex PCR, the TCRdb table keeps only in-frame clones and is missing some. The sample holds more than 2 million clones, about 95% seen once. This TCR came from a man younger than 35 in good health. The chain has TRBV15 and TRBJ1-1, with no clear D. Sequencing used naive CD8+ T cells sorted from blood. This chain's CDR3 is CATSEATEAFF. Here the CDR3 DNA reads TGTGCCACCAGCGAGGCCACTGAAGCTTTCTTT.